A single sample is the source of the 21 T cell receptor beta chains below, sequenced in a study of molecular identifiers for immune sequencing clone quantification. TCRdb used MiXCR to reprocess the PCR reads, holding one entry per CDR3 protein. The sample includes some 5,700 distinct CDR3 sequences, roughly 15% of them seen just once. Sequenced: naive CD8+ T cells from blood, with Jurkat cell RNA spiked in. Subset in this sample: FACS-sorted CD8+CD4-CCR7+CD45RA+ naive T cells. These receptors all come from a human donor in good health. Some libraries in this study had Jurkat cell RNA spiked in.

By its share, this clonotype is medium-sized. The chain is built from TRBV20-1 and TRBJ1-6, with D unclear. V lost 0 bases and J lost 8, with 8 bases in between. Germline CDR1 reads DFQATT; CDR2 reads SNEGSKA (reference sequence). The CDR3 extends over 13 amino acids. CDR3 coding DNA: TGCAGTGCTAGAGATTCGGCGTATTCACCCCTCCACTTT. Translating gives CSARDSAYSPLHF.

This clonotype ranks as medium-sized. The V call is TRBV5-1, the J call TRBJ2-3; 7 nucleotides line up with TRBD2. The CDR3 is made up of 17 amino acids. CDR1 and CDR2 (germline): SGHRS, YFSETQ. V trimming: 4 bases; J trimming: 4 bases; junction bases outside the gene matches: 15. The CDR3 nucleotides are TGCGCCAGCAGCCCAGAGGAAAAAAGCGGGGCGGCAGATACGCAGTATTTT. Translated: CASSPEEKSGAADTQYF.

Note on this clonotype: This clone may be a read error of a much larger clone one base away. The chain recombines TRBV12-3 or TRBV12-4 with TRBJ2-4; D is uncertain. Trimming removed 4 bases from V and 3 bases from J, with 4 bases in between. The CDR3 has 12 residues. In DNA form, the CDR3 reads TGTGCCAGCAGTTCGTTCAAAAACATTCAGTACTTC. Protein: CASSSFKNIQYF.

This clonotype is labeled as medium-sized. This chain uses TRBV4-1 with TRBJ2-7; D might be TRBD2 (5 bases). V was cut by 1 base and J by 4 bases, with 11 bases left in between. CDR3 length: 14 amino acids. Germline loops: CDR1 MGHRA, CDR2 YSYEKL. The CDR3 loop is CASSQGGGGYEQYF. CDR3 in DNA: TGCGCCAGCAGCCAAGGGGGTGGAGGATACGAGCAGTACTTC.

V usage is TRBV19 and J usage is TRBJ2-1; D perhaps matches TRBD2 (6 bases). The CDR3 contains 16 residues. The V end lost 5 bases, the J end lost 3 bases, and 17 bases lay between the germline ends. Germline values: CDR1 LNHDA, CDR2 SQIVND (reference sequence). CDR3 bases: TGTGCCAGTAGTGGGGAAATAGCGGCCCTCTACAATGAGCAGTTCTTC. This translates into CASSGEIAALYNEQFF.

This clonotype is labeled as medium-sized. This chain joins TRBV7-9 and TRBJ2-4, with 12 bases lining up with TRBD1. The germline V gene encodes CDR1 SEHNR and CDR2 FQNEAQ (reference sequence). Losses at the gene ends were 5 bases for V and 4 bases for J; bases not matched to a gene: 6. This CDR3 is built from 16 residues. The CDR3 DNA sequence: TGTGCCAGCAGCATGGGACAGGGGGCCATAAAAAACATTCAGTACTTC. It is translated as CASSMGQGAIKNIQYF.

By share, this clonotype ranks as medium-sized. This rearrangement joins TRBV20-1 to TRBJ2-7; the D gene is possibly TRBD1 (6 bases). V lost 3 bases, J lost 3 bases, and 9 bases lay in between. There are 12 residues in the CDR3. Germline CDR1 reads DFQATT; CDR2 reads SNEGSKA (reference sequence). CDR3 sequence (DNA): TGCAGTGCTAGGCTCAGGGGCTACGAGCAGTACTTC. Its protein is CSARLRGYEQYF.

A word on this clonotype: A much larger clone sits a single nucleotide away, making a read error possible. This sequence joins TRBV19 and TRBJ2-7; D unresolved. CDR1 and CDR2 from the germline V gene are LNHDA and SQIVND (reference sequence). CDR3 size: 13 residues. Trimming pared 3 bases from V and 5 bases from J, leaving 11 bases between. CDR3 DNA sequence: TGTGCCAGTAGTATTGGTATAGACAACGAGCAGTACTTC. The encoded protein is CASSIGIDNEQYF.

Sample share makes this clonotype medium-sized (0.01 to 0.1%). This chain uses TRBV3-1 with TRBJ2-7; D is unresolved. The CDR3 is 13 amino acids. Germline V gene sequence: CDR1 LGHDT, CDR2 YNNKEL (reference sequence). The ends were cut back, 6 bases at V and 0 bases at J, with 9 bases in the middle. The CDR3 DNA reads TGTGCCAGCAGACACGCGTACTCCTACGAGCAGTACTTC. Amino acid sequence: CASRHAYSYEQYF.

By its share, this clonotype is medium-sized. V usage is TRBV5-1 and J usage is TRBJ2-2; tentatively, D is TRBD2 (5 bases). There are 18 residues in the CDR3. Germline V gene data show CDR1 as SGHRS and CDR2 as YFSETQ. Trimming stripped 0 bases from V and 0 bases from J, with 15 bases between. The CDR3 spells CASSLDSVIPANTGELFF. In DNA, the CDR3 is TGCGCCAGCAGCTTGGATAGCGTTATACCCGCGAACACCGGGGAGCTGTTTTTT.

This clonotype is medium-sized within its sample. The chain joins TRBV11-3 to TRBJ2-2, with 10 bases fitting TRBD1. The junction had 13 bases not matched to a gene; V was cut back by 5 bases and J by 10 bases. The V gene's germline CDR1 is SGHNT and CDR2 YENEEA. The CDR3 sequence is 16 residues long. For the CDR3, the DNA is TGTGCCAGCAGCGCCTATCCGGGACAGGGGTCCGAGGAGCTGTTTTTT. This translates into CASSAYPGQGSEELFF.

By frequency in the sample, this clonotype is medium-sized. The chain couples TRBV7-7 to TRBJ2-2; D is unresolved. The CDR3 spans 11 residues. The V and J ends lost 3 bases and 7 bases respectively, with 3 bases between them. Germline V gene data show CDR1 as SSHAT and CDR2 as FNYEAQ (reference sequence). The CDR3: CASSLNGELFF. In DNA form, the CDR3 reads TGTGCCAGCAGCTTGAACGGGGAGCTGTTTTTT.

By share, this clonotype ranks as medium-sized (0.01 to 0.1%). This rearrangement joins TRBV14 to TRBJ2-3; D gene unclear. CDR1 is SGHDN and CDR2 is FVKESK in the germline V gene. V was clipped by 3 bases and J by 8 bases, with 18 bases between them. The CDR3 extends over 15 amino acids. CDR3 in amino acids: CASSHEPPATGTQYF. In nucleotides, the CDR3 is TGTGCCAGCAGCCACGAACCACCCGCCACGGGTACGCAGTATTTT. Filled out from reference TRBV14 and TRBJ2-3, the complete variable domain reads EAGVTQFPSHSVIEKGQTVTLRCDPISGHDNLYWYRRVMGKEIKFLLHFVKESKQDESGMPNNRFLAERTGGTYSTLKVQPAELEDSGVYFCASSHEPPATGTQYFGPGTRLTVL.

This clonotype is medium-sized (0.01 to 0.1%) by share. J is TRBJ2-1 and V is TRBV7-6; TRBD1 matches at 8 bases. The CDR3 is 14 amino acids. The ends lost 5 bases at V and 6 bases at J; junction bases unmatched: 6. Germline V gene lookup returns CDR1 SGHVS and CDR2 FNYEAQ. The DNA for the CDR3 is TGTGCCAGCAGCACAGGGACAGGCGTCAATGAGCAGTTCTTC. Protein: CASSTGTGVNEQFF.

This clonotype is labeled medium-sized. The V gene is TRBV7-2, the J gene TRBJ2-3; a weak D match, TRBD2 (7 bases). This CDR3 has 17 residues. Germline V lookup: CDR1 SGHTA, CDR2 FQGNSA. The V gene lost 5 bases and the J gene lost 3 bases, with 21 bases spanning the gap. The CDR3 sequence: CASSPLRGGESTDTQYF. In nucleotides, the CDR3 is TGTGCCAGCAGCCCCCTGAGGGGGGGCGAGAGTACAGATACGCAGTATTTT.

Judged by abundance, this clonotype is medium-sized. The rearrangement joins TRBV28 to TRBJ2-7; D unresolved. This CDR3 is built from 14 residues. Germline V CDR1 and CDR2: MDHEN, SYDVKM. V gave up 2 bases and J gave up 2 bases, with 10 bases separating them. The CDR3 nucleotides read TGTGCCAGCAGTTTAGCTGGGCGCGCCTACGAGCAGTACTTC. Translation: CASSLAGRAYEQYF.

By proportion, this clonotype is medium-sized. V and J are TRBV19 and TRBJ2-3; D may be TRBD1 (6 bases). Germline CDR1 is LNHDA and CDR2 is SQIVND (reference sequence). The CDR3 extends over 15 amino acids. Trimming shortened V by 6 bases and J by 6 bases, and 19 bases separated the two germline ends. The CDR3 protein is CASRPGTRSVDTQYF. The CDR3 DNA sequence: TGTGCCAGTAGACCCGGGACACGCAGTGTGGATACGCAGTATTTT.

This clonotype is categorized as medium-sized (0.01 to 0.1%). The V and J genes are TRBV25-1 and TRBJ2-7; TRBD2 aligns across 11 bases. The trim removed 4 bases at V and 4 bases at J, leaving 6 bases unmatched. CDR1 and CDR2 from the germline V gene are MGHDK and SYGVNS. The length of the CDR3 is 15 residues. CDR3 coding DNA: TGTGCCAGCAGTGCCCGACTAGCGGGACAATACGAGCAGTACTTC. It is translated as CASSARLAGQYEQYF.

For this clonotype: A read error is possible here, since a much larger clone lies one base away. The rearrangement uses TRBV18 and TRBJ1-1; TRBD1 aligns across 9 bases. Looked up from germline, CDR1 is KGHSH and CDR2 is LQKENI. The CDR3 extends over 16 amino acids. The CDR3 DNA reads as TGTGCCAGCTCACCACAGGACAGGGGTTTTGAGACTGAAGCTTCCTTT. It encodes CASSPQDRGFETEASF.

This clonotype is medium-sized in the sample. This chain joins TRBV20-1 and TRBJ2-5, with no clear D. Trimming took off 0 bases at V and 12 bases at J, with 8 bases between the two ends. The CDR3 extends over 10 amino acids. Germline-derived CDR1 and CDR2 are DFQATT and SNEGSKA (reference sequence). The CDR3: CSARDMLEYF. CDR3 DNA: TGCAGTGCTAGAGATATGTTGGAGTACTTC.

This clonotype ranks as medium-sized. The gene calls are TRBV4-3 and TRBJ2-5; the match to TRBD1 covers 7 bases. Unmatched junction bases numbered 3, after V lost 0 bases and J lost 2 bases. The CDR3 is 15 amino acids. CDR1 is LGHNA, CDR2 YSLEER, per germline. This CDR3 is CASSQDWGQQETQYF. The CDR3 nucleotides are TGCGCCAGCAGCCAAGATTGGGGACAGCAAGAGACCCAGTACTTC.